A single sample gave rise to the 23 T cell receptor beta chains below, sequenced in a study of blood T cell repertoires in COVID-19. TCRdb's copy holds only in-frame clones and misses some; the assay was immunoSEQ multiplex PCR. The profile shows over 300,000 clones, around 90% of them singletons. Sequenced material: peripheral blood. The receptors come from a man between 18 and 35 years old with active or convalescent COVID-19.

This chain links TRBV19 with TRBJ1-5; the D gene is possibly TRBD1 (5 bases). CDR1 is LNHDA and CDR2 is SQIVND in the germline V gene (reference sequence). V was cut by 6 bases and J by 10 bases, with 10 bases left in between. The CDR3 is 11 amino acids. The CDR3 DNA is TGTGCCAGTAGCGTAGGGGTACCCCAGCATTTT. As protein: CASSVGVPQHF.

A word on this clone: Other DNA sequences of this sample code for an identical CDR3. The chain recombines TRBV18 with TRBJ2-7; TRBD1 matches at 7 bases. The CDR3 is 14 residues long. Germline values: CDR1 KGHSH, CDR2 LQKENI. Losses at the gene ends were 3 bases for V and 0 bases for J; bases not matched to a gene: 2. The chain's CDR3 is CASSPGTASYEQYF. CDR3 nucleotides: TGTGCCAGCTCACCTGGGACAGCCTCCTACGAGCAGTACTTC.

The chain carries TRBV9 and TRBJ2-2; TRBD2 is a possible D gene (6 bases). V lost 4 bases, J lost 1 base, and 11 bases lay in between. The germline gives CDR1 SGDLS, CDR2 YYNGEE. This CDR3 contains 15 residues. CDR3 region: CASSPRRGNTGELFF. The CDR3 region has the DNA TGTGCCAGCAGCCCCCGGCGGGGGAACACCGGGGAGCTGTTTTTT.

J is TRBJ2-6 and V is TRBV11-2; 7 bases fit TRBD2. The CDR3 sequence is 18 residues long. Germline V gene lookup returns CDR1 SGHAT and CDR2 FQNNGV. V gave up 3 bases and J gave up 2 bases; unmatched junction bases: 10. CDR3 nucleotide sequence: TGTGCCAGCAGCTTGAATCGGTTTCGGGGGGCTGGGGCCAACGTCCTGACTTTC. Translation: CASSLNRFRGAGANVLTF.

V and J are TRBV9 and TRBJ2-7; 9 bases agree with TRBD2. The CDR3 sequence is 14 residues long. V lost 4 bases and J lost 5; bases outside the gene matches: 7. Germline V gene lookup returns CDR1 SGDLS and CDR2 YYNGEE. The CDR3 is CASSPGTSPNEQYF. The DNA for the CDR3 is TGTGCCAGCAGCCCCGGGACTAGCCCCAACGAGCAGTACTTC.

The CDR3 DNA follows: TGTGCCAGCAGCAAACATAGGCGAGTGGCGGGGGCCAAAAACATTCAGTACTTC. Translation gives CASSKHRRVAGAKNIQYF. The rearrangement joins TRBV21-1 to TRBJ2-4; whether TRBD2, the table's D call, matches the DNA was not checked. TRBV21-1 is a recognized pseudogene. CDR3 size: 18 residues.

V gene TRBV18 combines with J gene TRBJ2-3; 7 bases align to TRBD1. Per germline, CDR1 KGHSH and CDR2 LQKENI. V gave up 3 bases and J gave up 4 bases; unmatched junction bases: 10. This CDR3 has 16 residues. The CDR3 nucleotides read TGTGCCAGCTCACCCCCCGGGACAGACCTCTCAGATACGCAGTATTTT. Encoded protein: CASSPPGTDLSDTQYF.

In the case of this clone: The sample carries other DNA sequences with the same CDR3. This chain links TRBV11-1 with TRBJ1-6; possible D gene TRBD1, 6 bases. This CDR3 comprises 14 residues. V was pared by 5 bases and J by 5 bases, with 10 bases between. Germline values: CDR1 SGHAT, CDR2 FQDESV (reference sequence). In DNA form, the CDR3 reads TGTGCCAGCAGCCGTACAGGGAATAATTCACCCCTCCACTTT. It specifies CASSRTGNNSPLHF.

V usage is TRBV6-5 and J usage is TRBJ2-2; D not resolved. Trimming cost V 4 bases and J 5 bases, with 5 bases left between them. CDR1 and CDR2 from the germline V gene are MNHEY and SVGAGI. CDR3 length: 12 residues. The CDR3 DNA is TGTGCCAGCAGTTTACATACCGGGGAGCTGTTTTTT. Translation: CASSLHTGELFF.

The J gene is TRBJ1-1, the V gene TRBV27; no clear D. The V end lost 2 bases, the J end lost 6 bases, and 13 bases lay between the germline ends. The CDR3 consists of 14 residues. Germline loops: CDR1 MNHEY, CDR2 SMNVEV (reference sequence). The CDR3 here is CASSLDRSRSEAFF. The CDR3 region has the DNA TGTGCCAGCAGTTTAGATAGGTCGCGGTCTGAAGCTTTCTTT.

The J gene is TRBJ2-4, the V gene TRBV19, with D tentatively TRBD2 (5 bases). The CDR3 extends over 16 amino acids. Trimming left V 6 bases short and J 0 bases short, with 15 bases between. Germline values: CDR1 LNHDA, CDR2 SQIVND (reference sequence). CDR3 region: CASSNGEPLAKNIQYF. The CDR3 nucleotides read TGTGCCAGTAGCAATGGGGAGCCGCTAGCCAAAAACATTCAGTACTTC.

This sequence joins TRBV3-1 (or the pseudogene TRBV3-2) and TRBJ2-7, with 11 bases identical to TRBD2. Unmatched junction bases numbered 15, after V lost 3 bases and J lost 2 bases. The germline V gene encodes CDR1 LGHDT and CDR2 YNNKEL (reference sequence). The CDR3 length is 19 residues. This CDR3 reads CASSQEGLAADHLTYEQYF. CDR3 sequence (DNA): TGTGCCAGCAGCCAGGAGGGACTAGCGGCCGACCATCTAACCTACGAGCAGTACTTC.

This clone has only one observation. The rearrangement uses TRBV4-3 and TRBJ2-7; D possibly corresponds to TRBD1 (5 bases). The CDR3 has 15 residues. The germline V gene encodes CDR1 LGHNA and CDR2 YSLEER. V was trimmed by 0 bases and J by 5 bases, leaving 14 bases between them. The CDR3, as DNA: TGCGCCAGCAGCCAAGACGTAGTCAGGGAAGACGAGCAGTACTTC. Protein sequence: CASSQDVVREDEQYF.

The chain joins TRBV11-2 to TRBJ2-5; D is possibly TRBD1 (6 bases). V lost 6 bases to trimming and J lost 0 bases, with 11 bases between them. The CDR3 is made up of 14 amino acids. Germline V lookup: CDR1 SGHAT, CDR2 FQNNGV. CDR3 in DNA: TGTGCCAGCAGACCCGGGACAAACCAAGAGACCCAGTACTTC. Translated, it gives CASRPGTNQETQYF.

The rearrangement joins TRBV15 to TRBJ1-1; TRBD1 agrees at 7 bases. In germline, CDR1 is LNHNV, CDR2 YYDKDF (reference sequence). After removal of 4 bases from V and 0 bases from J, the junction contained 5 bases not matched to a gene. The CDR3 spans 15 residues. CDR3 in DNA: TGTGCCACCAGCAAGCGACAGGGAATGAACACTGAAGCTTTCTTT. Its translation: CATSKRQGMNTEAFF. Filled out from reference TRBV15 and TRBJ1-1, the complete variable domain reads DAMVIQNPRYQVTQFGKPVTLSCSQTLNHNVMYWYQQKSSQAPKLLFHYYDKDFNNEADTPDNFQSRRPNTSFCFLDIRSPGLGDTAMYLCATSKRQGMNTEAFFGQGTRLTVV.

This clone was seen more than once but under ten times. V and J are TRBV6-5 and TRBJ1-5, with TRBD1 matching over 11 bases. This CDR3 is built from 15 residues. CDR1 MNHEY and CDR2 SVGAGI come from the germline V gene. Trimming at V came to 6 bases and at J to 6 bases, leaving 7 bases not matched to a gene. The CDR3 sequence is CASRPDRGHGQPQHF. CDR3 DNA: TGTGCCAGCAGACCGGACAGGGGGCATGGTCAGCCCCAGCATTTT.

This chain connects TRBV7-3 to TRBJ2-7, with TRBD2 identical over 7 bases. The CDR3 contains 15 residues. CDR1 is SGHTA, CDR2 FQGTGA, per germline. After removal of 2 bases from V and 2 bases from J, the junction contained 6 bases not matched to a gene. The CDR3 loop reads CASSLFGDYTYEQYF. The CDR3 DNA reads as TGTGCCAGCAGCTTATTCGGGGACTACACCTACGAGCAGTACTTC.

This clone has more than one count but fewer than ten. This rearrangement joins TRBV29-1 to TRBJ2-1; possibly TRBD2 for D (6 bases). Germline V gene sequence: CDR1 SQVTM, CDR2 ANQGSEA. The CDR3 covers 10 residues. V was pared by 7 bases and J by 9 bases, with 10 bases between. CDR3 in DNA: TGCAGCGCGTGGGAGGCTGAGCAGTTCTTC. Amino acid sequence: CSAWEAEQFF.

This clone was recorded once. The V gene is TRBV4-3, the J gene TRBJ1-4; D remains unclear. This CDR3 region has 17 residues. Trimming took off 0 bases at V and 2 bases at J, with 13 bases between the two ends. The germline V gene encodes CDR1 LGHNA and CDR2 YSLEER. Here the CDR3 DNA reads TGCGCCAGCAGCCAAGATCTAGGAGGTCGGACTAATGAAAAACTGTTTTTT. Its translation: CASSQDLGGRTNEKLFF.

The CDR3 bases are TGTGCCAGCAGTGAAGCGCCCCCTGGGCTGATCTCTGGAAACACCATATATTTT. Its protein product is CASSEAPPGLISGNTIYF. The chain is built from TRBV6-1 and TRBJ1-3; D is undetermined. CDR3 length equals 18 residues. The germline CDR1 and CDR2 sequences are MNHNS and SASEGT. Trimming stripped 0 bases from V and 0 bases from J, with 15 bases between.

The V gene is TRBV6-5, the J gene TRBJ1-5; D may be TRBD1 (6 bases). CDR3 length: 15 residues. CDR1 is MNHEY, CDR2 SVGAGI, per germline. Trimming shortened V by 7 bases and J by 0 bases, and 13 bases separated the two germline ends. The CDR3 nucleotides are TGTGCCAGCATTACAGGGCCCTATAGCAATCAGCCCCAGCATTTT. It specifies CASITGPYSNQPQHF.

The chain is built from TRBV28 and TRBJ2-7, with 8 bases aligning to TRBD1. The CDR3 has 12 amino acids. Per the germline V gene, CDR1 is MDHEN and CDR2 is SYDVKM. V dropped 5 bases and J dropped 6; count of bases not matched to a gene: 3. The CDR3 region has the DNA TGTGCCAGCAGTGTGGACAGGGCCGAGCAGTACTTC. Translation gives CASSVDRAEQYF.

The CDR3 bases are TGTGCCAGCAGCTTAGTCCTTGGTGGTATTGAGACTGAAGCTTTCTTT. Amino acids: CASSLVLGGIETEAFF. The V gene is TRBV7-2, the J gene TRBJ1-1; D not resolved. The V and J ends lost 1 base and 5 bases respectively, with 17 bases between them. Germline lookup yields CDR1 SGHTA and CDR2 FQGNSA. This CDR3 contains 16 residues.